The 3 T cell receptor beta chains presented below share a single source sample, sequenced in a study of blood T cell repertoires in COVID-19. The assay was immunoSEQ multiplex PCR, and TCRdb's table has in-frame clones only and misses some. The sample contains 100,000 to 110,000 clones, roughly nine tenths of which appear only once. Sequenced sample: peripheral blood. The receptors stem from a man younger than 45 in a cohort sampled during active COVID-19.

In its sample, this clone was seen once. The rearrangement joins TRBV10-3 to TRBJ2-3; the D is unclear. Germline CDR1 and CDR2: ENHRY and SYGVKD. The CDR3 contains 14 residues. V lost 4 bases and J 0 bases, leaving 8 bases between the germline ends. The CDR3 spells CAISGTRSTDTQYF. The CDR3 DNA reads TGTGCCATCAGTGGAACAAGAAGCACAGATACGCAGTATTTT.

This chain joins TRBV10-3 and TRBJ1-1; D is uncertain. V was shortened by 7 bases and J by 5 bases, with 11 bases between the two germline ends. Germline V gene lookup returns CDR1 ENHRY and CDR2 SYGVKD. This CDR3 is built from 12 residues. Here the CDR3 reads CAITDRSTEAFF. The CDR3 DNA is TGTGCCATCACCGATAGAAGTACTGAAGCTTTCTTT.

This chain connects TRBV27 to TRBJ1-6; D is unclear. The germline V gene encodes CDR1 MNHEY and CDR2 SMNVEV (reference sequence). Trimming took 4 bases from V and 0 from J, leaving 10 bases between them. CDR3 length: 16 amino acids. CDR3 nucleotide sequence: TGTGCCAGCAGTTCGGAGAAAGGCTCCTATAATTCACCCCTCCACTTT. Translated: CASSSEKGSYNSPLHF.